This T cell receptor beta chain was recovered during a study of blood T cell repertoires in COVID-19. Background on the study: The origin of the acute and convalescent COVID-19 samples was the United States, Italy and Spain.

This CDR3 has 16 residues. Germline values: CDR1 SGHAT, CDR2 FQNNGV. Trimming cost V 0 bases and J 10 bases; bases outside gene matches: 14. Produced via immunoSEQ multiplex PCR; TCRdb's table is partial and in-frame only. This sample has roughly 330,000 clones, with 83% found just once. The sample comprised peripheral blood. This chain uses TRBV11-2 with TRBJ1-1; TRBD1 matches 7 bases. This sequence was found in a woman aged 45-59 years with acute or convalescent COVID-19. CDR3: CASSLEWGRGDLIAFF. The CDR3 DNA reads as TGTGCCAGCAGCTTAGAATGGGGCAGGGGGGATTTGATAGCTTTCTTT.